This TCR beta chain was profiled in a study of shared clonotypes between healthy human individuals. Study results and caveats: Clonotypes shared by all four sorted-subset donors had higher generation probabilities than non-shared clonotypes. It was the few donors that limited the genetic and exposure-history diversity represented. Sampling was confined to blood; repertoires within tissues likely differ.

V was pared by 2 bases and J by 11 bases, with 9 bases of the junction left unmatched. Germline V gene data show CDR1 as MDHEN and CDR2 as SYDVKM. CDR3 length: 15 amino acids. About this clone: Its target is not known.

Authors' processing steps: Without quality scores, immunoSEQ junctional reads could not be filtered like full-length reads. The repertoire was sequenced with immunoSEQ multiplex PCR; TCRdb's copy has only in-frame clones and lacks some. D and trimming were read from the DNA, whereas the V and J calls and clone size are those reported in that table. There are 2 million to 2.5 million clones in the sample; almost 96% occur only once, and roughly 0.13% lies in the top ten. The sequence came from a young man in good health. The sequenced sample consisted of naive CD4+ T cells sorted from blood. Subset reported: CD45RA+ positively selected. V is TRBV28 and J is TRBJ2-5; 12 bases line up with TRBD2. The CDR3 nucleotides read TGTGCCAGCAGTTTAGCCGCTAGCGGGGGGGCCGGGCAGTACTTC. This encodes CASSLAASGGAGQYF.